This T cell receptor (beta chain) was captured in a study of PD-1 blockade in classical Hodgkin lymphoma. Data came from immunoSEQ multiplex PCR; TCRdb stores just in-frame clones and leaves some out. The sample lists around 12,000 clones, 70% to 75% occurring once. Time point here: cycle 4 day 1 (C4D1), after about 6 weeks of nivolumab. Each of the patients experienced relapse following autologous stem cell transplantation, and their brentuximab vedotin exposure differed. Purification of CD4+ T cells from thawed PBMCs was performed via magnetic negative selection. This CDR3 is 14 amino acids long. V was trimmed by 4 bases and J by 2 bases, leaving 12 bases between them. Germline CDR1 MDHEN, CDR2 SYDVKM.

The TCR originated in a human donor with classical Hodgkin lymphoma. The V gene is TRBV28, the J gene TRBJ2-7, with D possibly TRBD2 on 5 matching bases. This material consisted of CD4+ T cells from blood, taken before the fourth cycle of nivolumab. The CDR3 spells CASSSIGVTYEQYF. CDR3 nucleotide sequence: TGTGCCAGCAGTTCTATCGGGGTAACCTACGAGCAGTACTTC.